This is a list of T cell receptor beta chains from one sample in a study of CD8 T cells in ankylosing spondylitis. Using its own MiXCR run on the 5' RACE reads, TCRdb lists one record per CDR3 protein. The repertoire holds some 800,000 distinct CDR3 sequences, approximately 10% seen once, with just over 0.5% in the top ten. The source material was blood, either unsorted or a sorted T cell fraction (not recorded which). The origin of the receptors is a male donor with ankylosing spondylitis. Each CDR3 is given with its conserved first and last residue. A D gene is named only where the DNA matches it firmly. For some rows the clone size is stated as once, few or many, or as a class when expanded; others skip it.

j_call d_call clone_size v_call cdr3_aa cdr3_nt
TRBJ1-2 . many TRBV7-9 CASSPLRWGSRGYGYTF TGTGCCAGCAGCCCACTGAGGTGGGGTTCCCGGGGCTATGGCTACACCTTC
TRBJ2-6 TRBD1 many TRBV12-3/TRBV12-4 CASSSRGTGANVLTF TGTGCCAGCAGCTCCAGGGGGACGGGGGCCAACGTCCTGACTTTC
TRBJ2-7 TRBD2 few TRBV28 CASRPAGGLGYEQYF TGTGCCAGCAGGCCCGCGGGGGGCTTGGGCTACGAGCAGTACTTC
TRBJ2-1 . few TRBV24-1 CATGPSSYNEQFF TGTGCAACCGGGCCCTCCTCCTACAATGAGCAGTTCTTC
TRBJ1-1 . . TRBV20-1 CSATRVLGNTEAFF TGCAGTGCTACCAGAGTGCTAGGGAACACTGAAGCTTTCTTT
TRBJ1-2 TRBD1 many TRBV5-1 CASSLGTDNYGYTF TGCGCCAGCAGCCTCGGGACAGACAACTATGGCTACACCTTC
TRBJ1-4 . . TRBV10-3 CAISEERIEKLFF TGTGCCATCAGTGAGGAAAGGATAGAAAAACTGTTTTTT
TRBJ2-7 TRBD2 few TRBV20-1 CSARALAGDYEQYF TGCAGTGCTAGAGCACTAGCGGGAGATTACGAGCAGTACTTC
TRBJ2-7 TRBD2 . TRBV20-1 CSAPSLTAGRISYEQYF TGCAGTGCTCCGAGCCTGACAGCGGGGAGAATCTCCTACGAGCAGTACTTC
TRBJ2-2 TRBD1 few TRBV10-2 CASKGQGSTGELFF TGCGCCAGCAAGGGACAGGGGAGCACCGGGGAGCTGTTTTTT
TRBJ1-5 . . TRBV6-1 CASWTQEGDQPQHF TGTGCCAGTTGGACCCAAGAGGGTGATCAGCCCCAGCATTTT
TRBJ1-1 . many TRBV29-1 CSSGHLNTEAFF TGCAGCTCGGGACATCTGAACACTGAAGCTTTCTTT
TRBJ1-4 . few TRBV5-1 CASSVQVIATNEKLFF TGCGCCAGCAGCGTCCAAGTGATAGCAACTAATGAAAAACTGTTTTTT
TRBJ1-6 . many TRBV6-5 CASSYQGGTPLHF TGTGCCAGCAGTTACCAAGGAGGGACACCCCTCCACTTT
TRBJ1-3 . few TRBV3-1 CASSSSGTRSGNTIYF TGTGCCAGCAGCTCTTCCGGGACTCGCTCTGGAAACACCATATATTTT
TRBJ2-7 . . TRBV5-1 CASSQQGGRAYEQYF TGCGCCAGCAGTCAGCAAGGGGGACGTGCCTACGAGCAGTACTTC
TRBJ1-5 . few TRBV12-3/TRBV12-4 CASSFSTGSNQPQHF TGTGCCAGCAGTTTCTCAACAGGTAGCAATCAGCCCCAGCATTTT
TRBJ2-7 TRBD1 many TRBV29-1 CSVRTGGSYEQYF TGCAGCGTTAGGACAGGGGGCTCCTACGAGCAGTACTTC
TRBJ2-1 . few TRBV28 CASGIVSSYNEQFF TGTGCCAGCGGGATAGTCAGCTCCTACAATGAGCAGTTCTTC
TRBJ1-2 . many TRBV12-3/TRBV12-4 CASSPGRAYGYTF TGTGCCAGCAGCCCGGGGAGAGCCTATGGCTACACCTTC
TRBJ2-1 . . TRBV9 CASSAIRSSYNEQFF TGTGCCAGCAGCGCAATCAGGAGCTCCTACAATGAGCAGTTCTTC
TRBJ2-5 . . TRBV20-1 CSARVGTLDQETQYF TGCAGTGCTCGCGTTGGGACACTCGACCAAGAGACCCAGTACTTC
TRBJ1-6 . . TRBV9 CASSVGLSSYNSPLHF TGTGCCAGCAGCGTAGGTCTGAGCTCCTATAATTCACCCCTCCACTTT
TRBJ2-7 . many TRBV20-1 CSAMTRGYEQYF TGCAGTGCGATGACTAGAGGCTACGAGCAGTACTTC
TRBJ2-3 TRBD1 few TRBV4-1 CASSRAIAGQGGTDTQYF TGCGCCAGCAGCCGGGCGATAGCTGGACAGGGCGGCACAGATACGCAGTATTTT
TRBJ2-7 TRBD2 . TRBV4-2 CASSQDPSGGSYEQYF TGTGCCAGCAGCCAAGATCCGAGCGGGGGGTCCTACGAGCAGTACTTC
TRBJ2-1 TRBD2 few TRBV20-1 CSAFLGLAGRQFF TGCAGTGCTTTCCTGGGACTAGCGGGACGGCAGTTCTTC
TRBJ1-4 . many TRBV4-3 CASSQHLGGSEKLFF TGCGCCAGCAGCCAACACTTGGGGGGTTCGGAAAAACTGTTTTTT
TRBJ2-5 . few TRBV20-1 CSAHKGGGGETQYF TGCAGTGCTCATAAAGGGGGGGGCGGAGAGACCCAGTACTTC
TRBJ2-2 TRBD1 . TRBV30 CAWNGQVFTGELFF TGTGCCTGGAACGGACAGGTTTTCACCGGGGAGCTGTTTTTT
TRBJ2-1 TRBD2 few TRBV20-1 CSAIAGVGNEQFF TGCAGTGCTATAGCGGGAGTAGGCAATGAGCAGTTCTTC
TRBJ2-2 . . TRBV13 CTSKTQRGYANTGELFF TGTACCAGCAAGACGCAAAGGGGGTACGCGAACACCGGGGAGCTGTTTTTT
TRBJ2-7 . . TRBV7-2 CASSLSKYEQYF TGTGCCAGCAGCTTATCGAAGTACGAGCAGTACTTC
TRBJ2-7 TRBD1 . TRBV5-4 CATNRPGQDSYEQYF TGTGCCACCAATCGTCCGGGACAGGACTCCTACGAGCAGTACTTC
TRBJ2-5 . many TRBV7-2 CASSFSKETQYF TGTGCCAGCAGCTTTTCAAAGGAGACCCAGTACTTC
TRBJ2-2 . . TRBV5-1 CASSLWRSGTGELFF TGCGCCAGCAGCTTGTGGCGGTCGGGCACCGGGGAGCTGTTTTTT
TRBJ2-7 TRBD2 . TRBV6-4 CASTPARTSGRRGTYEQYF TGTGCCAGCACTCCCGCTCGGACTAGCGGGAGGAGAGGGACCTACGAGCAGTACTTC
TRBJ2-7 TRBD1 many TRBV6-5 CASSYSRDRNYRYEQYF TGTGCCAGCAGTTACTCTCGGGACAGGAATTACCGTTACGAGCAGTACTTC
TRBJ2-1 . . TRBV20-1 CSARDRTAGSYNEQFF TGCAGTGCTAGAGATAGGACAGCGGGCTCCTACAATGAGCAGTTCTTC
TRBJ2-6 . . TRBV5-1 CASSLGAQGANVLTF TGCGCCAGCAGCTTGGGAGCCCAAGGGGCCAACGTCCTGACTTTC
TRBJ1-5 TRBD1 few TRBV20-1 CSARDLDRYSNQPQHF TGCAGTGCTAGAGATTTGGACAGGTATAGCAATCAGCCCCAGCATTTT
TRBJ2-7 . few TRBV12-3/TRBV12-4 CASRSQGSTYEQYF TGTGCCAGCAGATCACAGGGTTCTACCTACGAGCAGTACTTC
TRBJ2-3 TRBD2 . TRBV20-1 CSALLAGGTNTQYF TGCAGTGCACTACTAGCGGGGGGGACAAATACGCAGTATTTT
TRBJ1-4 TRBD1 few TRBV18 CASSPKGTGGKANEKLFF TGTGCCAGCTCACCGAAGGGGACAGGGGGAAAGGCTAATGAAAAACTGTTTTTT
TRBJ2-1 . . TRBV9 CASTNLGLSAPNEQFF TGTGCCAGCACCAACCTAGGACTTTCCGCCCCTAATGAGCAGTTCTTC
TRBJ2-7 TRBD2 many TRBV5-1 CASSLIQREYEQYF TGCGCCAGCAGCTTGATTCAGCGGGAGTACGAGCAGTACTTC
TRBJ1-5 . . TRBV20-1 CSTTKGINQPQHF TGCAGTACCACCAAGGGGATCAATCAGCCCCAGCATTTT
TRBJ1-5 TRBD1 . TRBV28 CASSLFRDRGYQPQHF TGTGCCAGCAGTTTATTCCGAGACAGGGGCTATCAGCCCCAGCATTTT
TRBJ2-7 TRBD2 . TRBV3-1 CASSHAGVGQYF TGTGCCAGCAGCCATGCGGGGGTCGGGCAGTACTTC
TRBJ2-2 . few TRBV5-1 CASSVAFPMAVTGELFF TGCGCCAGCAGCGTTGCTTTCCCTATGGCAGTCACCGGGGAGCTGTTTTTT
TRBJ2-7 TRBD1 . TRBV9 CASSVGDRERSYEQYF TGTGCCAGCAGCGTAGGGGACAGGGAAAGATCCTACGAGCAGTACTTC
TRBJ2-1 TRBD2 few TRBV29-1 CSVVSGGRAYNEQFF TGCAGCGTTGTTAGCGGGGGGCGGGCCTACAATGAGCAGTTCTTC
TRBJ2-1 TRBD2 . TRBV20-1 CSARDRGGAHF TGCAGTGCTAGAGATCGGGGGGGAGCGCACTTC
TRBJ2-5 . many TRBV12-3/TRBV12-4 CASTIGETQYF TGTGCCAGCACCATTGGGGAGACCCAGTACTTC
TRBJ1-1 . many TRBV12-3/TRBV12-4 CASSTQGPTEAFF TGTGCCAGCAGTACACAGGGTCCCACTGAAGCTTTCTTT